This T cell receptor beta chain came from a study of identical twins (dated by TCRdb to the mid-2010s). Context from the whole study: The study deep-sequenced TCR alpha and beta repertoires from monozygotic twins, unrelated adults of various ages and cord blood to test whether fetal clonotypes persist. To rule out contamination, the twin experiments were replicated at different times with different library preparation protocols. On the study overall, not on this receptor specifically: In beta out-of-frame sequences, excess twin sharing was weaker, because having fewer shared sequences lowered the signal-to-noise ratio. Recombination models systematically underestimated out-of-frame TCR alpha sharing in monozygotic twins but agreed with sharing between unrelated individuals. Compared with coincidental sharing between unrelated individuals, out-of-frame TCR alpha sequences shared between twins had an excess of sequences with low generation probability. Because the same donors could not be followed over many years, the conclusions relied on cross-sectional statistical analysis. Invariant T cells such as MAIT and iNKT could partly confound zero-insertion analyses, though diverse VJ usage argued against this for most clonotypes. Fewer insertions were carried by abundant cord blood beta clonotypes, a similar but weaker trend appeared in young adult naive repertoires, and no such trend appeared in memory repertoires.

Library method: 5' RACE. Sequencing instrument: Illumina HiSeq 2000. A universal primer binding site was introduced by template switching, and a unique molecular identifier was present in the final cDNA, enabling accurate counting of TCR cDNA molecules. Specific primers in the conserved constant-segment region were used to synthesize first-strand cDNA for the TCR alpha and beta chains. To control for contamination, every cDNA library was double barcoded, receiving both a SMART-Mk sample barcode and Illumina barcodes. Two successive PCR steps introduced TruSeq adapter sequences along with Illumina sample barcodes. The Illumina HiSeq platform was used with custom primers to sequence TCR alpha and beta cDNA libraries. Turning to the authors' computational methods: MiGEC processed the raw reads to extract unique molecular identifiers, while MiXCR was used to determine the CDR3 positions. For each individual, recombination models were inferred using an EM algorithm with the repgenHMM and IGoR tools. Shared clonotypes were analyzed with the tcR package in R, and sharing was normalized by the product of cloneset sizes. To study raw recombination without the effects of thymic and clonal selection, out-of-frame nonproductive sequences were analyzed. Using fastp trimming at Q25 and MiXCR clonotype assembly, TCRdb reanalyzed the public sequencing data and kept in-frame beta chains. Rows with one shared CDR3 protein collapse into an entry with the most common genes and DNA. The V and J calls, along with clone size, are taken from TCRdb and not from the paper's own processing. This sample comprises more than 1.5 million distinct CDR3 sequences, 32% of them detected only once. The ten top clones hold over 0.25% of the sample.

Every donor in the study was a healthy Caucasian. Trimming takes 4 bases off V and 9 bases off J; junction bases not matched to a gene: 7. From cysteine to phenylalanine, the CDR3 is 13 amino acids long. Only the CDR3 DNA is retained, 39 bases long and in frame from the first base. Reading the germline V gene gives CDR1 SGHRS and CDR2 YFSETQ. In the case of this clonotype: Its antigen is still unknown. One base away there is no much larger clone; base qualities are not given.

The clonotype originates from a newborn girl in good health. The sequencing input was cord blood. The sequence links TRBV5-1 to TRBJ1-2; TRBD1 agrees with 9 junctional bases. The bases are TGCGCCAGCAGCCCGGGACAGGGTTGGAGCTACACCTTC. Its product reads: CASSPGQGWSYTF.